The 20 T cell receptor beta chains below were found in one sample sequenced in a study of cytomegalovirus exposure and HLA in healthy donors (dated by TCRdb to the late 2010s). The library was generated by the immunoSEQ multiplex PCR assay. The multiplex PCR relied on a mix of 60 forward primers for TCR Vbeta segments and 13 reverse primers for TCR Jbeta segments. TCRdb took this table from immuneACCESS and kept in-frame rearrangements with V and J called. Such tables lack part of the clones; where checked against another copy, unresolved V genes explain under half of the gap, and the rest is unexplained. This sample gives 95,000 to 150,000 clones in total; about 84% of them show up just once. Roughly 4% of the sample is in the top ten clones. The sample comprised PBMCs. The receptors here all came from a middle-aged man in good health and CMV-seronegative.

The chain combines TRBV4-2 with TRBJ2-5; 12 nucleotides match TRBD2. Per the germline V gene, CDR1 is LGHNA and CDR2 is YNFKEQ. This CDR3 comprises 17 residues. Trimming at V came to 1 base and at J to 1 base, leaving 4 bases not matched to a gene. CDR3 sequence reads: CASSQGLAGGPQETQYF. The CDR3 nucleotides read TGTGCCAGCAGCCAAGGCCTAGCGGGGGGGCCCCAAGAGACCCAGTACTTC.

The CDR3 sequence is CASSLRGGGGPLSYNEQFF. The CDR3 nucleotides read TGTGCCAGCAGCTTAAGGGGAGGGGGGGGACCTCTCTCCTACAATGAGCAGTTCTTC. The chain links TRBV11-1 to TRBJ2-1; D is possibly TRBD2 (7 bases). Germline-derived CDR1 and CDR2 are SGHAT and FQDESV (reference sequence). The ends were cut back, 2 bases at V and 0 bases at J, with 20 bases in the middle. CDR3 length equals 19 residues.

V usage is TRBV11-3 and J usage is TRBJ2-3, with TRBD1 identical over 7 bases. Germline V gene sequence: CDR1 SGHNT, CDR2 YENEEA. J was trimmed by 2 bases and V by 5 bases; bases with no gene match: 7. The CDR3 is 15 amino acids. The CDR3 is CASSARDRFTDTQYF. CDR3 DNA: TGTGCCAGCAGCGCGAGGGACAGATTCACAGATACGCAGTATTTT.

A word on this clone: Other DNA sequences in the sample encode the same CDR3. This rearrangement joins TRBV23-1 to TRBJ1-5; 8 bases align to TRBD1. TRBV23-1 is noted as an ORF with a role that remains uncertain. The V and J ends lost 2 bases and 7 bases, in that order; junction bases with no gene match: 7. The length of the CDR3 is 15 residues. The CDR3 protein is CASSQVTGDNQPQHF. In DNA form, the CDR3 reads TGCGCCAGCAGTCAAGTGACAGGGGATAACCAGCCCCAGCATTTT.

The gene calls are TRBV9 and TRBJ1-2; a possible D gene is TRBD1 (5 bases). Trimming removed 0 bases at V and 7 bases at J, with 10 bases between. The CDR3 is 13 amino acids. Germline V lookup: CDR1 SGDLS, CDR2 YYNGEE. CDR3 coding DNA: TGTGCCAGCAGCGTAGGCACAGGAGTTGGCTACACCTTC. Protein: CASSVGTGVGYTF.

V and J are TRBV4-1 and TRBJ1-2; unclear D gene. Trimming left V 3 bases short and J 4 bases short, with 18 bases between. This CDR3 region has 16 residues. CDR1 and CDR2 from the germline V gene are MGHRA and YSYEKL. CDR3 residues: CASSQENTGSTYGYTF. As DNA, the CDR3 is TGCGCCAGCAGCCAGGAGAACACCGGGTCGACCTATGGCTACACCTTC.

The chain uses TRBV14 and TRBJ1-3; 7 bases are shared with TRBD1. The trim removed 4 bases at V and 8 bases at J, leaving 14 bases unmatched. The CDR3 consists of 16 residues. From germline, CDR1 is SGHDN and CDR2 FVKESK. CDR3 bases: TGTGCCAGCAGCCCGAGGGTTACAGGGGACGGAGACACCATATATTTT. It specifies CASSPRVTGDGDTIYF.

V is TRBV13 and J is TRBJ1-1; TRBD1 might be the D (6 bases). CDR1 and CDR2 (germline): PRHDT, FYEKMQ (reference sequence). V was clipped by 5 bases and J by 1 base, with 8 bases between them. CDR3 length equals 13 residues. The CDR3 loop reads CASSLDRNTEAFF. CDR3 in DNA: TGTGCCAGCAGCCTGGACAGGAACACTGAAGCTTTCTTT.

The J gene is TRBJ2-5, the V gene TRBV11-2; 11 nucleotides match TRBD1. Germline trimming cut 0 bases from V and 4 bases from J; bases unmatched to any gene: 4. The CDR3 is 16 amino acids. Germline V gene lookup returns CDR1 SGHAT and CDR2 FQNNGV. The CDR3 nucleotides read TGTGCCAGCAGCTTAGATCTCGGGACAGGGGGAGAGACCCAGTACTTC. It codes for CASSLDLGTGGETQYF.

V is TRBV7-2 and J is TRBJ2-7; D is possibly TRBD1 (6 bases). V lost 1 base and J 4 bases, leaving 11 bases between the germline ends. CDR3 size: 14 residues. Germline V gene lookup returns CDR1 SGHTA and CDR2 FQGNSA. The CDR3 loop reads CASSLVQGQYEQYF. Here the CDR3 DNA reads TGTGCCAGCAGCTTAGTGCAGGGGCAATACGAGCAGTACTTC.

The V gene is TRBV15, the J gene TRBJ2-3, with TRBD2 matching 8 bases. There are 15 residues in the CDR3. Germline V CDR1 and CDR2: LNHNV, YYDKDF (reference sequence). The V segment lost 2 bases and the J segment 4 bases; nucleotides outside the gene matches: 5. The CDR3 DNA sequence: TGTGCCACCAGCAGACCCGGGAGGGGGGCAGATACGCAGTATTTT. It specifies CATSRPGRGADTQYF.

The chain combines TRBV5-1 with TRBJ2-6, with TRBD1 matching over 7 bases. Germline CDR1 is SGHRS and CDR2 is YFSETQ. CDR3 size: 20 residues. J gave up 0 bases and V 0 bases, and 12 bases lay outside the gene matches. For the CDR3, the DNA is TGCGCCAGCAGCTTGGAGCGACAGGGTCCCTTTAACTCTGGGGCCAACGTCCTGACTTTC. It is translated as CASSLERQGPFNSGANVLTF.

This clone was seen only once. V gene TRBV4-2 combines with J gene TRBJ1-2; D unclear. The germline gives CDR1 LGHNA, CDR2 YNFKEQ. V lost 6 bases and J lost 4, with 27 bases in between. The CDR3 covers 18 residues. This CDR3 is CASSLLAGSTRPFYGYTF. The CDR3, as DNA: TGTGCCAGCAGTCTTTTGGCAGGTAGTACAAGACCATTCTATGGCTACACCTTC.

The chain is built from TRBV15 and TRBJ2-2; 11 bases are shared with TRBD1. Trimming at V came to 3 bases and at J to 1 base, leaving 4 bases not matched to a gene. The CDR3 covers 17 residues. Germline V gives CDR1 LNHNV, CDR2 YYDKDF (reference sequence). DNA for the CDR3: TGTGCCACCAGCAGCGCCGGGACAGGGGGGAACACCGGGGAGCTGTTTTTT. This sequence encodes CATSSAGTGGNTGELFF.

The rearrangement uses TRBV19 and TRBJ1-2; 9 positions agree with TRBD1. V shed 6 bases and J 5 bases; nucleotides not matched to a gene: 10. Germline V lookup: CDR1 LNHDA, CDR2 SQIVND (reference sequence). This CDR3 spans 15 amino acids. In nucleotides, the CDR3 is TGTGCCAGTAGCGCAGGTCCGGGACAGGGATATGGCTACACCTTC. This translates into CASSAGPGQGYGYTF.

The chain recombines TRBV4-2 with TRBJ1-2; D might be TRBD1 (6 bases). This CDR3 is 17 amino acids long. The germline V gene encodes CDR1 LGHNA and CDR2 YNFKEQ. Between the trimmed V and J ends, which lost 1 base and 0 bases, there was a span of 15 bases. CDR3 amino acids: CASSQVTTGASNYGYTF. The DNA of the CDR3 is TGTGCCAGCAGCCAAGTTACGACAGGCGCTTCTAACTATGGCTACACCTTC.

This chain uses TRBV5-4 with TRBJ2-5; 8 bases fit TRBD1. The assigned J gene may be wrong: the sequence end matches TRBJ2-7 better. The CDR3 totals 14 residues. CDR1 and CDR2 (germline): SGHNT, YYREEE (reference sequence). The CDR3: CASSFGQGSYEQYF. Written as DNA, the CDR3 is TGTGCCAGCAGCTTCGGACAGGGAAGCTACGAGCAGTACTTC.

About this clone: One end of the junction is discordant with germline, which a read error may explain. The chain employs TRBV2 and TRBJ1-1; D gene uncertain. Germline loops: CDR1 SNHLY, CDR2 FYNNEI. The CDR3 totals 12 residues. CDR3 nucleotide sequence: TGTGCCAGCAGCGAAGAAGAGAAAACGGCTTTCTTT. Protein sequence: CASSEEEKTAFF.

The chain employs TRBV21-1 and TRBJ2-5; TRBD2 was called by the table and not checked on the DNA. TRBV21-1 is flagged as a pseudogene. The CDR3 length is 17 residues. The CDR3: CASSNQRFPLFLETQYF. Here the CDR3 DNA reads TGTGCCAGCAGCAACCAGAGGTTCCCGCTTTTCCTAGAGACCCAGTACTTC.

The chain employs TRBV7-2 and TRBJ2-3; D is uncertain. From germline, CDR1 is SGHTA and CDR2 FQGNSA. The CDR3 extends over 13 amino acids. The germline V and J ends were trimmed by 1 base and 14 bases, with 16 bases remaining between them. DNA of the CDR3: TGTGCCAGCAGCTTAGTCCCTGGCAACATTCGGTATTTT. Its translation: CASSLVPGNIRYF.